This T cell receptor beta chain is from a study of blood T cell repertoires in COVID-19. Study background: Acute-phase and convalescent COVID-19 samples originated in the United States, Italy and Spain. Sources were T cells, B-cell-depleted T cells, or PBMCs; the material itself was cDNA or gDNA.

Trimming removed 3 bases at V and 2 bases at J, with 17 bases between. Germline V gene lookup returns CDR1 SNHLY and CDR2 FYNNEI. This CDR3 comprises 16 residues. Donors in Cohort 3 who had recovered were those with two negative PCRs, healthcare professional clearance, or resolution of their symptoms. In the source study's methods: Reference gene primer amplification in the assay estimated nucleated cell counts. The protocol was immunoSEQ multiplex PCR, while the TCRdb copy is restricted to in-frame clones and leaves out a portion. The V and J calls and clone size were taken over from that table, and D and trimming were inferred from the DNA. The profile shows about 250,000 clones, 70% to 90% of them singletons.

The chain recombines TRBV2 with TRBJ2-7; D uncertain. The clonotype was recovered from a man aged 18 to 29 who had recovered from COVID-19. Sequencing was performed on PBMCs or T cells enriched from blood (not recorded which). This chain's CDR3 is CASSDPNEASPYEQYF. CDR3 bases: TGTGCCAGCAGTGACCCGAATGAGGCGTCCCCCTACGAGCAGTACTTC. Looking up the rest from reference TRBV2 and TRBJ2-7 gives the full variable domain: EPEVTQTPSHQVTQMGQEVILRCVPISNHLYFYWYRQILGQKVEFLVSFYNNEISEKSEIFDDQFSVERPDGSNFTLKIRSTKLEDSAMYFCASSDPNEASPYEQYFGPGTRLTVT.